A single sample is the source of the 15 T cell receptor beta chains below, sequenced in a study of shared clonotypes between healthy human individuals. Repertoires were generated with immunoSEQ multiplex PCR, while TCRdb's copy carries only in-frame clones and drops some. The sample shows about 2.1 million clones, 93% of them seen only once. CD45RO negativity and positive selection for CCR7 defined naive CD8 cells, a population that excluded terminally differentiated effector memory CD45RA+ cells. The sequenced sample consisted of naive CD8+ T cells from PBMCs. The source of these receptors is a man aged 18 to 30 in good health. Some clones in this sample may be carry-over from other donors' samples.

This clone was counted once. J is TRBJ2-7 and V is TRBV18; 9 nucleotides agree with TRBD1. The CDR3 is 15 amino acids. The germline V gene has CDR1 KGHSH and CDR2 LQKENI. Losses at the gene ends were 5 bases for V and 4 bases for J; bases not matched to a gene: 9. DNA of the CDR3: TGTGCCAGCTCATTGAGGGACAGGGAGGGATACGAGCAGTACTTC. Translation: CASSLRDREGYEQYF.

The chain joins TRBV7-6 to TRBJ2-5, with D hard to call. Trimming cost V 3 bases and J 3 bases, with 14 bases left between them. The CDR3 length is 15 residues. Germline V gene sequence: CDR1 SGHVS, CDR2 FNYEAQ. Here the CDR3 DNA reads TGTGCCAGCAGCTTCCTGGGAATATCCAAAGAGACCCAGTACTTC. Translating it yields CASSFLGISKETQYF.

This chain joins TRBV6-1 and TRBJ2-1; 7 nucleotides align to TRBD2. Germline V gene sequence: CDR1 MNHNS, CDR2 SASEGT. The CDR3 runs 14 residues. V was pared by 4 bases and J by 5 bases, with 5 bases of the junction left unmatched. CDR3 sequence reads: CASSASGTNNEQFF. The DNA of the CDR3 is TGTGCCAGCAGTGCCAGCGGGACCAACAATGAGCAGTTCTTC.

The table lists this clone with a few counts. The same CDR3 arises from other DNA sequences in this sample as well. The genes are TRBV7-9 and TRBJ2-7; D is possibly TRBD2 (6 bases). Germline-derived CDR1 and CDR2 are SEHNR and FQNEAQ (reference sequence). V lost 5 bases, J lost 6 bases, and 14 bases lay in between. This CDR3 has 13 amino acids. CDR3 nucleotide sequence: TGTGCCAGCAGCCCCCCCCAGGGAGGCGAGCAGTACTTC. Its protein is CASSPPQGGEQYF.

This clone has only one observation. The V and J genes are TRBV5-6 and TRBJ2-5, with TRBD1 matching 7 bases. J was trimmed by 4 bases and V by 3 bases; bases with no gene match: 3. The CDR3 is 13 residues long. Germline assignment: CDR1 SGHDT and CDR2 YYEEEE. This chain's CDR3 is CASSSTGLETQYF. DNA of the CDR3: TGTGCCAGCAGCTCGACAGGGCTAGAGACCCAGTACTTC.

The chain combines TRBV10-3 with TRBJ2-1; D unresolved. The CDR3 has 13 amino acids. Trimming took 7 bases from V and 6 from J, leaving 13 bases between them. Germline V gene lookup returns CDR1 ENHRY and CDR2 SYGVKD. The CDR3 DNA sequence: TGTGCCATCAATTATGAAGGTAGCAATGAGCAGTTCTTC. Its protein is CAINYEGSNEQFF.

This clone was counted once. The chain has TRBV27 and TRBJ2-5, with D possibly TRBD2 on 7 matching bases. With 7 bases removed from V and 4 bases from J, the gap between germline ends came to 16 bases. The CDR3 consists of 14 residues. The germline CDR1 and CDR2 sequences are MNHEY and SMNVEV (reference sequence). CDR3 loop: CASTTPGGGETQYF. The DNA for the CDR3 is TGTGCCAGCACCACACCGGGGGGCGGAGAGACCCAGTACTTC.

The chain joins TRBV7-8 to TRBJ2-7, with TRBD2 identical over 12 bases. Germline assignment: CDR1 SGHVS and CDR2 FQNEAQ. This CDR3 has 15 amino acids. With V trimmed by 4 bases and J by 5 bases, 6 bases remained unmatched. The CDR3 bases are TGTGCCAGCAGCTCTAGCGGGAGGGCCTTGGACGAGCAGTACTTC. Residues: CASSSSGRALDEQYF.

The J gene is TRBJ1-1, the V gene TRBV5-1; 9 bases line up with TRBD1. V shed 1 base, J shed 4 bases, and the junction held 11 bases outside the gene matches. The germline V gene has CDR1 SGHRS and CDR2 YFSETQ. The CDR3 has 17 amino acids. The CDR3, as DNA: TGCGCCAGCAGCTTGACCGGACAGGGGTTGGGCGGCACTGAAGCTTTCTTT. It yields the protein CASSLTGQGLGGTEAFF.

As concerns this clone: Other nucleotide sequences in the sample specify the same CDR3. This chain connects TRBV28 to TRBJ1-2; D may be TRBD1 (6 bases). V was pared by 5 bases and J by 4 bases, with 11 bases between. The CDR3 is 13 residues long. Germline CDR1 is MDHEN and CDR2 is SYDVKM. The CDR3 bases are TGTGCCAGCAGTCCAACAGGGAGCTATGGCTACACCTTC. Translated, it gives CASSPTGSYGYTF.

CDR3 in DNA: TGTGCCAGCAGTTCCCCGGACAGGGAGGAGCAGTACTTC. Translated: CASSSPDREEQYF. J is TRBJ2-7 and V is TRBV6-6; 8 nucleotides align to TRBD1. Trimming cost V 4 bases and J 7 bases; bases outside gene matches: 6. Per germline, CDR1 MNHNY and CDR2 SVGAGI (reference sequence). The CDR3 sequence is 13 residues long.

This clone was seen a few times. V gene TRBV2 combines with J gene TRBJ2-3; 9 nucleotides line up with TRBD2. The CDR3 is made up of 15 amino acids. J was trimmed by 5 bases and V by 8 bases; bases with no gene match: 11. Germline assignment: CDR1 SNHLY and CDR2 FYNNEI. The CDR3 DNA follows: TGTGCCAGCTGTCCGGGACTAGCCAGGGGAGATACGCAGTATTTT. Translating gives CASCPGLARGDTQYF.

The chain combines TRBV27 with TRBJ2-1, with D perhaps TRBD1 or TRBD2 (5 bases each). Germline CDR1 MNHEY, CDR2 SMNVEV (reference sequence). This CDR3 comprises 10 residues. The CDR3 region is CAIGTREQFF. DNA of the CDR3: TGTGCGATTGGGACCCGTGAGCAGTTCTTC.

The gene calls are TRBV11-2 and TRBJ2-7; TRBD2 matches 10 bases. Per the germline V gene, CDR1 is SGHAT and CDR2 is FQNNGV. The CDR3 consists of 17 residues. Trimming at V came to 4 bases and at J to 2 bases, leaving 11 bases not matched to a gene. The CDR3 DNA reads as TGTGCCAGCAGCTCGAACGATGACGGGACTAGCGCCTACGAGCAGTACTTC. It codes for CASSSNDDGTSAYEQYF.

This chain uses TRBV5-1 with TRBJ2-1, with D maybe TRBD2 (5 bases). The germline CDR1 and CDR2 sequences are SGHRS and YFSETQ. The CDR3 runs to 18 residues. V was trimmed by 7 bases and J by 10 bases, leaving 33 bases between them. The CDR3 coding sequence is TGCGCCAGCGGTTTCACTGAGCTCGGGATCCCTAGCATGTGGGAGCAGTTCTTC. This encodes CASGFTELGIPSMWEQFF.